The next 26 T cell receptor beta chains were all read from a single sample in a study of T cells in Graves' hyperthyroidism and ophthalmopathy (dated by TCRdb to about 2019). The library was prepared using multiplex PCR. For sequencing, an Illumina HiSeq 2000 was employed. Amplification of TCR beta CDR3 regions was carried out from RNA transcripts. The first round of RT-PCR for the TCR CDR3 was performed with the HTBI primer set and the Qiagen OneStep RT-PCR kit. The public reads were quality trimmed at Q25 with fastp and then assembled into clones with MiXCR by TCRdb, keeping productive beta chains. CDR3 protein sequences are deduplicated, and each keeps its most common genes and DNA. A total of about 460,000 distinct CDR3 sequences appear in this sample, less than 25% of them only once. About 49% of the sample goes to the ten largest clones. The sample was blood. The receptors here all came from a woman in her seventies with Graves' ophthalmopathy.

This clonotype was seen a handful of times. The chain uses TRBV20-1 and TRBJ2-2; 7 bases align to TRBD2. After removal of 8 bases from V and 7 bases from J, the junction contained 16 bases not matched to a gene. The germline CDR1 and CDR2 sequences are DFQATT and SNEGSKA (reference sequence). The CDR3 length is 15 residues. The CDR3 nucleotides are TGCAGTACTGGTTTGGGCGGGAGTACGAACGGGGAGCTGTTTTTT. Amino acid sequence: CSTGLGGSTNGELFF.

This clonotype was observed a few times. The gene calls are TRBV3-2 and TRBJ1-1. TRBV3-2 constitutes a pseudogene. There are 15 residues in the CDR3. The CDR3 loop reads CASSQDRWRDGEAFF. CDR3 nucleotide sequence: TGTGCCAGCAGCCAAGACCGGTGGCGGGACGGTGAAGCTTTCTTT.

In its sample, this clonotype was seen a few times. The CDR3 sequence is CASSEYPPYEQYF. The CDR3 nucleotides are TGTGCCAGCAGTGAATACCCCCCCTACGAGCAGTACTTC. V gene TRBV2 combines with J gene TRBJ2-7, with D unclear. Between the trimmed V and J ends, which lost 2 bases and 2 bases, there was a span of 7 bases. CDR1 and CDR2 from the germline V gene are SNHLY and FYNNEI. The CDR3 is 13 amino acids.

This clonotype has a single count. The chain couples TRBV5-1 to TRBJ1-2; unclear D gene. This CDR3 has 12 residues. The V gene's germline CDR1 is SGHRS and CDR2 YFSETQ. Trimming left V 2 bases short and J 5 bases short, with 7 bases between. This CDR3 reads CASSLDVYGYTF. In DNA form, the CDR3 reads TGCGCCAGCAGCTTAGACGTGTATGGCTACACCTTC.

This clonotype was recorded a few times. The chain recombines TRBV5-1 with TRBJ2-3, with D possibly being TRBD2 (5 bases). The V and J ends lost 2 bases and 1 base respectively, with 11 bases between them. Germline lookup yields CDR1 SGHRS and CDR2 YFSETQ. The CDR3 length is 15 residues. CDR3 sequence (DNA): TGCGCCAGCAGCTTTCTTGGGCGGGGCACAGATACGCAGTATTTT. Translation gives CASSFLGRGTDTQYF.

This clonotype was seen ten or more times. The CDR3, as DNA: TGTGCCAGCAGTTTACTAGCAGCCGAAGCTTTCTTT. Translation gives CASSLLAAEAFF. The chain recombines TRBV12-3 or TRBV12-4 with TRBJ1-1; D unclear. V was shortened by 2 bases and J by 8 bases, with 9 bases between the two germline ends. The CDR3 is made up of 12 amino acids.

This clonotype was counted many times. This chain links TRBV2 with TRBJ2-7, with a tentative D call TRBD2 (5 bases). The CDR3 sequence is 15 residues long. V dropped 2 bases and J dropped 4 bases, with 15 bases sitting between them. CDR1 is SNHLY, CDR2 FYNNEI, per germline. The CDR3 here is CASSERGSTLYEQYF. CDR3 coding DNA: TGTGCCAGCAGTGAACGCGGGTCGACCTTATACGAGCAGTACTTC.

In nucleotides, the CDR3 is TGTGCCAGCAGCTTATCGGCGGGAGAAAATACGCAGTATTTT. It encodes CASSLSAGENTQYF. The chain combines TRBV7-2 with TRBJ2-3, with 7 bases that match TRBD2. V lost 2 bases and J lost 7; bases outside the gene matches: 6. The germline CDR1 and CDR2 sequences are SGHTA and FQGNSA. The CDR3 loop spans 14 amino acids.

Of note for this clonotype: The junction departs from the called germline gene at one end, perhaps through a read error. This chain connects TRBV24-1 to TRBJ1-2; the D is unclear. CDR3 size: 14 residues. The germline V gene has CDR1 KGHDR and CDR2 SFDVKD. The CDR3 spells CTTSDSLLGDGYTF. CDR3 nucleotides: TGTACCACCAGTGATTCCCTCCTCGGCGATGGCTACACCTTC.

This clonotype was seen only a few times. This may be a read error: a much more frequent sequence differs by one nucleotide. This chain connects TRBV19 to TRBJ1-5; 7 nucleotides align to TRBD1. This CDR3 comprises 15 residues. With 3 bases clipped from V and 0 bases from J, the junction kept 2 bases outside the gene matches. CDR1 is LNHDA, CDR2 SQIVND, per germline (reference sequence). CDR3 in amino acids: CASSMGQYSNQPQHF. CDR3 coding DNA: TGTGCCAGTAGTATGGGACAGTATAGCAATCAGCCCCAGCATTTT.

Comment on this clonotype: An end of the junction differs from the germline gene, which may be a read error. The rearrangement links TRBV7-2 to TRBJ1-5; possibly TRBD1 for D (6 bases). The CDR3 contains 15 residues. Per germline, CDR1 SGHTA and CDR2 FQGNSA. This CDR3 reads CASSQATQGYQPQHF. DNA for the CDR3: TGCGCCAGCAGCCAAGCAACTCAGGGGTATCAGCCCCAGCATTTT.

This clonotype was seen only a few times. The chain carries TRBV19 and TRBJ2-3; D unresolved. Germline V CDR1 and CDR2: LNHDA, SQIVND (reference sequence). This CDR3 is 16 amino acids long. V was trimmed by 3 bases and J by 2 bases, leaving 15 bases between them. CDR3 in DNA: TGTGCCAGTAGTATGTTAGCCCGACTTCTCACAGATACGCAGTATTTT. Protein: CASSMLARLLTDTQYF.

This clonotype was seen only a few times. V usage is TRBV6-1 and J usage is TRBJ2-1; 7 positions agree with TRBD1. The CDR3 has 15 amino acids. The ends lost 3 bases at V and 0 bases at J; junction bases unmatched: 2. The germline V gene encodes CDR1 MNHNS and CDR2 SASEGT. The CDR3 loop is CASSETGSSYNEQFF. The CDR3 DNA sequence: TGTGCCAGCAGTGAGACAGGGAGCTCCTACAATGAGCAGTTCTTC.

This chain joins TRBV7-2 and TRBJ1-2, with D possibly TRBD1 on 5 matching bases. The CDR3 sequence is 16 residues long. Trimming pared 5 bases from V and 8 bases from J, leaving 24 bases between. CDR1 SGHTA and CDR2 FQGNSA come from the germline V gene. The CDR3 here is CASSPMASGDAQGYTF. CDR3 bases: TGTGCCAGCAGCCCAATGGCTTCGGGGGACGCGCAGGGCTACACCTTC. The whole variable domain, filled in from reference TRBV7-2 and TRBJ1-2, reads GAGVSQSPSNKVTEKGKDVELRCDPISGHTALYWYRQSLGQGLEFLIYFQGNSAPDKSGLPSDRFSAERTGGSVSTLTIQRTQQEDSAVYLCASSPMASGDAQGYTFGSGTRLTVV.

The V gene is TRBV5-1, the J gene TRBJ1-1; D not resolved. From germline, CDR1 is SGHRS and CDR2 YFSETQ. V was pared by 0 bases and J by 3 bases, with 9 bases between. This CDR3 has 14 residues. The CDR3 protein is CASSLVASYTEAFF. The CDR3, as DNA: TGCGCCAGCAGCTTGGTGGCATCCTACACTGAAGCTTTCTTT.

The V gene is TRBV3-1, the J gene TRBJ2-5; the match to TRBD2 covers 9 bases. Germline assignment: CDR1 LGHDT and CDR2 YNNKEL (reference sequence). The CDR3 is 15 residues long. The V segment lost 4 bases and the J segment 5 bases; nucleotides outside the gene matches: 8. The CDR3 spells CASSRPAGGAETQYF. CDR3 DNA: TGTGCCAGCAGCCGGCCAGCGGGGGGAGCGGAGACCCAGTACTTC.

V usage is TRBV27 and J usage is TRBJ1-1; D is unresolved. The V and J ends lost 7 bases and 7 bases respectively, with 16 bases between them. The CDR3 sequence is 13 residues long. Germline V CDR1 and CDR2: MNHEY, SMNVEV (reference sequence). DNA for the CDR3: TGTGCCAGCATGTTTGGGGTTGGCGATGAAGCTTTCTTT. Translating it yields CASMFGVGDEAFF.

The chain carries TRBV6-6 and TRBJ1-5, with TRBD1 identical over 8 bases. This CDR3 region has 16 residues. Germline V gives CDR1 MNHNY, CDR2 SVGAGI (reference sequence). V shed 0 bases and J 5 bases; nucleotides not matched to a gene: 6. This CDR3 reads CASSYSLTGVDQPQHF. CDR3 bases: TGTGCCAGCAGTTACTCCTTGACAGGGGTAGATCAGCCCCAGCATTTT.

The chain links TRBV6-5 to TRBJ2-1, with D unclear. V was pared by 2 bases and J by 9 bases, with 11 bases between. Germline V gene sequence: CDR1 MNHEY, CDR2 SVGAGI. The CDR3 sequence is 13 residues long. This chain's CDR3 is CASSYPAYGEQFF. Written as DNA, the CDR3 is TGTGCCAGCAGTTACCCCGCCTACGGTGAGCAGTTCTTC.

This chain links TRBV19 with TRBJ2-7; D not resolved. V gave up 2 bases and J gave up 0 bases, with 8 bases separating them. This CDR3 has 14 residues. Germline values: CDR1 LNHDA, CDR2 SQIVND (reference sequence). CDR3 residues: CASSIQESSYEQYF. The CDR3, as DNA: TGTGCCAGTAGTATACAGGAGAGCTCCTACGAGCAGTACTTC. The variable domain in full, with the rest retrieved from reference TRBV19 and TRBJ2-7, is DGGITQSPKYLFRKEGQNVTLSCEQNLNHDAMYWYRQDPGQGLRLIYYSQIVNDFQKGDIAEGYSVSREKKESFPLTVTSAQKNPTAFYLCASSIQESSYEQYFGPGTRLTVT.

V and J are TRBV9 and TRBJ2-5, with 14 bases that match TRBD2. Trimming took 2 bases from V and 4 from J; bases not matched to a gene: 4. The CDR3 has 16 residues. Germline V gene sequence: CDR1 SGDLS, CDR2 YYNGEE. CDR3 amino acids: CASSVGLAGDGETQYF. CDR3 in DNA: TGTGCCAGCAGCGTGGGACTAGCGGGAGATGGAGAGACCCAGTACTTC.

To note about this clonotype: A much larger clone differs from this one at a single base, so this may be a read error. The chain joins TRBV12-3 or TRBV12-4 to TRBJ1-2; no firm D call. V was shortened by 5 bases and J by 0 bases, with 16 bases between the two germline ends. This CDR3 has 16 residues. The CDR3 nucleotides read TGTGCCAGCAGTCCTCAACCTTGGTACGCTAACTATGGCTACACCTTC. Translated, it gives CASSPQPWYANYGYTF.

This sequence joins TRBV9 and TRBJ2-1; D is uncertain. Germline values: CDR1 SGDLS, CDR2 YYNGEE. V was trimmed by 3 bases and J by 10 bases, leaving 11 bases between them. This CDR3 spans 12 amino acids. Here the CDR3 reads CASSGSISEQFF. As DNA, the CDR3 is TGTGCCAGCAGCGGTTCAATTAGCGAGCAGTTCTTC.

This clonotype has a handful of counts. The chain is built from TRBV6-1 and TRBJ1-2; 11 nucleotides align to TRBD1. Per germline, CDR1 MNHNS and CDR2 SASEGT. This CDR3 has 15 amino acids. With V trimmed by 6 bases and J by 7 bases, 10 bases remained unmatched. CDR3 nucleotides: TGTGCCAGCAGCAGACCGGGACAGGGGGAGGGTGGCTACACCTTC. As protein: CASSRPGQGEGGYTF.

CDR3 amino acids: CASTWGDNSPLHF. The DNA of the CDR3 is TGCGCCAGCACATGGGGTGATAATTCACCCCTCCACTTT. This sequence joins TRBV10-2 and TRBJ1-6; D uncertain. The germline V and J ends were trimmed by 7 bases and 5 bases, with 9 bases remaining between them. CDR1 is WSHSY and CDR2 is SAAADI in the germline V gene. The CDR3 spans 13 residues.

This clonotype was seen a handful of times. This chain uses TRBV28 with TRBJ1-6; 10 nucleotides match TRBD1. Trimming removed 6 bases from V and 6 bases from J; junction bases left unmatched: 5. The germline gives CDR1 MDHEN, CDR2 SYDVKM. The CDR3 spans 15 residues. The DNA for the CDR3 is TGTGCCAGCAGCCTCGGGACAGGGGCTAATTCACCCCTCCACTTT. Translated, it gives CASSLGTGANSPLHF.